This passage covers 26 T cell receptor beta chains from one sample sequenced in a study of blood T cell repertoires in COVID-19. Generated by immunoSEQ multiplex PCR, the TCRdb table keeps only in-frame clones and is missing some. In the table there are 150,000 to 200,000 clones, more than 75% of which are singletons. The sequenced material came from peripheral blood. These receptors were collected from a human donor in a cohort sampled during active COVID-19.

This clone came up once. V is TRBV6-2 or TRBV6-3 and J is TRBJ2-5; 12 nucleotides align to TRBD1. The CDR3 is made up of 18 amino acids. J lost 5 bases, V lost 6 bases, and 16 bases had no gene match. Germline CDR1 reads MNHEY; CDR2 reads SVGEGT. CDR3 loop: CASSLPGTGGTPWETQYF. DNA of the CDR3: TGTGCCAGCAGCCTCCCCGGGACAGGGGGCACCCCCTGGGAGACCCAGTACTTC.

The rearrangement links TRBV18 to TRBJ1-2; 7 nucleotides agree with TRBD1. This CDR3 contains 18 residues. The trim removed 0 bases at V and 9 bases at J, leaving 19 bases unmatched. Germline V gene sequence: CDR1 KGHSH, CDR2 LQKENI. Here the CDR3 reads CASSPPSFTETGFRRYTF. DNA of the CDR3: TGTGCCAGCTCACCACCCTCTTTTACAGAGACAGGGTTCAGGCGCTACACCTTC.

V is TRBV6-5 and J is TRBJ2-3; 7 nucleotides agree with TRBD2. V gave up 2 bases and J gave up 1 base; unmatched junction bases: 0. Germline V gene lookup returns CDR1 MNHEY and CDR2 SVGAGI. CDR3 length: 14 amino acids. The CDR3 nucleotides read TGTGCCAGCAGTTACGCGGGGGGCACAGATACGCAGTATTTT. It specifies CASSYAGGTDTQYF.

The DNA for the CDR3 is TGTGCCAGCAGCGCTCACTTCAATCAGCCCCAGCATTTT. Amino acids: CASSAHFNQPQHF. V is TRBV7-2 and J is TRBJ1-5; the D is unclear. Between the trimmed V and J ends, which lost 5 bases and 3 bases, there was a span of 8 bases. The CDR3 totals 13 residues. Germline loops: CDR1 SGHTA, CDR2 FQGNSA.

The rearrangement joins TRBV5-4 to TRBJ2-7; 10 bases line up with TRBD2. Germline V lookup: CDR1 SGHNT, CDR2 YYREEE (reference sequence). This CDR3 contains 15 residues. V shed 2 bases, J shed 6 bases, and the junction held 8 bases outside the gene matches. For the CDR3, the DNA is TGTGCCAGCAGCTTTTCCGCTAGCGGGAGTCGCGAGCAGTACTTC. Translating it yields CASSFSASGSREQYF.

As for this clone: Other DNA sequences in the sample encode the same CDR3. The chain couples TRBV18 to TRBJ1-2, with a weak D call TRBD1 (5 bases). V was cut by 6 bases and J by 3 bases, with 11 bases left in between. In germline, CDR1 is KGHSH, CDR2 LQKENI. The CDR3 loop spans 13 amino acids. The CDR3 DNA reads as TGTGCCAGCTCGCCTGGGACTGACTATGGCTACACCTTC. This translates into CASSPGTDYGYTF.

The chain couples TRBV15 to TRBJ1-1; the match to TRBD1 covers 7 bases. Germline V lookup: CDR1 LNHNV, CDR2 YYDKDF (reference sequence). The CDR3 consists of 14 residues. Germline trimming cut 5 bases from V and 0 bases from J; bases unmatched to any gene: 3. The DNA for the CDR3 is TGTGCCACCAGCTTCGACAGGGTGAACACTGAAGCTTTCTTT. This codes for CATSFDRVNTEAFF. Complete variable domain (other parts from reference TRBV15 and TRBJ1-1): DAMVIQNPRYQVTQFGKPVTLSCSQTLNHNVMYWYQQKSSQAPKLLFHYYDKDFNNEADTPDNFQSRRPNTSFCFLDIRSPGLGDTAMYLCATSFDRVNTEAFFGQGTRLTVV.

Only one count was recorded for this clone. V gene TRBV6-5 combines with J gene TRBJ1-1; the match to TRBD1 covers 8 bases. Germline loops: CDR1 MNHEY, CDR2 SVGAGI. V lost 7 bases to trimming and J lost 4 bases; unmatched junction nucleotides: 5. The CDR3 extends over 13 amino acids. As DNA, the CDR3 is TGTGCCAGCACCAAGACAGGGGCCACTGAAGCTTTCTTT. Amino acid sequence: CASTKTGATEAFF.

The chain has TRBV28 and TRBJ2-5; 9 bases line up with TRBD1. The trim removed 5 bases at V and 3 bases at J, leaving 10 bases unmatched. Germline V CDR1 and CDR2: MDHEN, SYDVKM. The CDR3 is 16 residues long. The CDR3 nucleotides read TGTGCCAGCAGTCCCACCGGGACAGGGCAGAAAGAGACCCAGTACTTC. It specifies CASSPTGTGQKETQYF.

The chain recombines TRBV6-6 with TRBJ2-7, with D possibly matching TRBD2 (6 bases). This CDR3 contains 15 residues. Germline CDR1 MNHNY, CDR2 SVGAGI (reference sequence). V lost 3 bases and J lost 3, with 15 bases in between. CDR3 nucleotide sequence: TGTGCCAGCAGTTATGAAGGAGGGGTAAACTACGAGCAGTACTTC. Its translation is CASSYEGGVNYEQYF.

This chain joins TRBV5-6 and TRBJ2-1, with TRBD2 identical over 11 bases. From germline, CDR1 is SGHDT and CDR2 YYEEEE. This CDR3 is built from 17 residues. The V segment lost 0 bases and the J segment 5 bases; nucleotides outside the gene matches: 7. CDR3 loop: CASSLVLAGGPHNEQFF. The CDR3 coding sequence is TGTGCCAGCAGCTTGGTTTTAGCGGGAGGGCCCCACAATGAGCAGTTCTTC.

This chain's CDR3 is CASSPLGTGGETQYF. The CDR3 region has the DNA TGTGCCAGCAGCCCCCTTGGGACGGGAGGGGAGACCCAGTACTTC. This chain uses TRBV7-2 with TRBJ2-5, with 8 bases fitting TRBD2. Germline-derived CDR1 and CDR2 are SGHTA and FQGNSA. The V and J ends lost 5 bases and 5 bases, in that order; junction bases with no gene match: 10. This CDR3 contains 15 residues. The full variable domain, completed using reference TRBV7-2 and TRBJ2-5, is GAGVSQSPSNKVTEKGKDVELRCDPISGHTALYWYRQSLGQGLEFLIYFQGNSAPDKSGLPSDRFSAERTGGSVSTLTIQRTQQEDSAVYLCASSPLGTGGETQYFGPGTRLLVL.

This sequence joins TRBV11-2 and TRBJ2-5, with TRBD1 matching 10 bases. The CDR3 is made up of 17 amino acids. V dropped 4 bases and J dropped 7; count of bases not matched to a gene: 15. The germline V gene has CDR1 SGHAT and CDR2 FQNNGV. The CDR3 reads CASSSTSGQGLKGTQYF. The CDR3 nucleotides are TGTGCCAGCAGCTCTACCTCGGGACAGGGGTTAAAGGGGACCCAGTACTTC.

This rearrangement joins TRBV27 to TRBJ2-5; perhaps TRBD2 as D (6 bases). The CDR3 runs 15 residues. V gave up 7 bases and J gave up 2 bases, with 17 bases separating them. CDR1 and CDR2 (germline): MNHEY, SMNVEV (reference sequence). The CDR3 bases are TGTGCCAGCACCTCCGATGTGGGGGGACAAGAGACCCAGTACTTC. It codes for CASTSDVGGQETQYF.

The chain combines TRBV28 with TRBJ2-2; D may be TRBD2 (7 bases). V dropped 7 bases and J dropped 6 bases, with 12 bases sitting between them. Germline assignment: CDR1 MDHEN and CDR2 SYDVKM. The CDR3 runs 13 residues. CDR3 nucleotides: TGTGCCAGCAAATCCGGGGGGCCCGGGGAGCTGTTTTTT. Translation: CASKSGGPGELFF. The variable domain in full, with the rest retrieved from reference TRBV28 and TRBJ2-2, is DVKVTQSSRYLVKRTGEKVFLECVQDMDHENMFWYRQDPGLGLRLIYFSYDVKMKEKGDIPEGYSVSREKKERFSLILESASTNQTSMYLCASKSGGPGELFFGEGSRLTVL.

The chain uses TRBV11-2 and TRBJ2-7; D perhaps matches TRBD1 (7 bases). This CDR3 is built from 13 residues. V was clipped by 3 bases and J by 3 bases, with 9 bases between them. Per the germline V gene, CDR1 is SGHAT and CDR2 is FQNNGV. CDR3 DNA: TGTGCCAGCAGCTTCCAGGGGGGCTACGAGCAGTACTTC. It specifies CASSFQGGYEQYF. Drawing the rest from reference TRBV11-2 and TRBJ2-7, the complete variable domain is EAGVAQSPRYKIIEKRQSVAFWCNPISGHATLYWYQQILGQGPKLLIQFQNNGVVDDSQLPKDRFSAERLKGVDSTLKIQPAKLEDSAVYLCASSFQGGYEQYFGPGTRLTVT.

A single count supports this clone. The chain employs TRBV5-1 and TRBJ1-6, with 9 bases identical to TRBD1. Germline CDR1 SGHRS, CDR2 YFSETQ. V gave up 5 bases and J gave up 10 bases; unmatched junction bases: 4. The CDR3 sequence is 13 residues long. CDR3 region: CASRDRGWSPLHF. CDR3 in DNA: TGCGCCAGCAGGGACAGGGGCTGGTCACCCCTCCACTTT. Supplemented by reference TRBV5-1 and TRBJ1-6, the full variable domain reads KAGVTQTPRYLIKTRGQQVTLSCSPISGHRSVSWYQQTPGQGLQFLFEYFSETQRNKGNFPGRFSGRQFSNSRSEMNVSTLELGDSALYLCASRDRGWSPLHFGNGTRLTVT.

This clone is a singleton in its sample. The chain recombines TRBV3-1 (or the pseudogene TRBV3-2) with TRBJ1-4; D unclear. With 6 bases removed from V and 8 bases from J, the gap between germline ends came to 16 bases. Per germline, CDR1 LGHDT and CDR2 YNNKEL (reference sequence). This CDR3 is built from 14 residues. The CDR3 nucleotides read TGTGCCAGCAGTAACGGCCTCCGGGGAGAAAAACTGTTTTTT. This sequence encodes CASSNGLRGEKLFF.

This clone was observed a handful of times. The rearrangement links TRBV18 to TRBJ2-7; 7 positions match TRBD1. V lost 5 bases and J lost 3; bases outside the gene matches: 7. Germline assignment: CDR1 KGHSH and CDR2 LQKENI. The CDR3 is made up of 14 amino acids. The CDR3 DNA reads as TGTGCCAGCTCATACGGGACAGAGAGCTACGAGCAGTACTTC. Its protein is CASSYGTESYEQYF.

The chain couples TRBV27 to TRBJ1-6; 8 nucleotides agree with TRBD1. Germline V gene sequence: CDR1 MNHEY, CDR2 SMNVEV (reference sequence). V lost 1 base to trimming and J lost 3 bases; unmatched junction nucleotides: 11. The CDR3 spans 19 residues. This CDR3 reads CASSLYGQGGELYNSPLHF. In DNA form, the CDR3 reads TGTGCCAGCAGTTTATACGGACAGGGAGGGGAGCTCTATAATTCACCCCTCCACTTT.

The J gene is TRBJ1-6, the V gene TRBV6-2 or TRBV6-3; possible D gene TRBD1, 5 bases. This CDR3 contains 14 residues. The V and J ends lost 2 bases and 10 bases respectively, with 12 bases between them. Germline V gives CDR1 MNHEY, CDR2 SVGEGT. CDR3 bases: TGTGCCAGCAGTTACGGGGCAGGGAACTCACCCCTCCACTTT. As protein: CASSYGAGNSPLHF.

The rearrangement joins TRBV5-1 to TRBJ1-6; 8 bases are shared with TRBD1. CDR1 and CDR2 (germline): SGHRS, YFSETQ. CDR3 size: 14 residues. The trim removed 4 bases at V and 11 bases at J, leaving 8 bases unmatched. The CDR3 region has the DNA TGCGCCAGCAGCCGGGGGCAGGGGGCGGCACCCCTCCACTTT. It codes for CASSRGQGAAPLHF.

This clone appeared once. The chain combines TRBV9 with TRBJ2-2, with 8 bases that match TRBD2. In germline, CDR1 is SGDLS, CDR2 YYNGEE. The ends lost 4 bases at V and 2 bases at J; junction bases unmatched: 4. This CDR3 spans 15 amino acids. Here the CDR3 DNA reads TGTGCCAGCAGCCCCGGGACTAGAAACACCGGGGAGCTGTTTTTT. Its protein product is CASSPGTRNTGELFF.

The genes are TRBV27 and TRBJ2-6; 13 bases map to TRBD2. CDR3 size: 18 residues. V lost 6 bases, J lost 0 bases, and 5 bases stayed unmatched. Looked up from germline, CDR1 is MNHEY and CDR2 is SMNVEV (reference sequence). In nucleotides, the CDR3 is TGTGCCAGCAGCACTAGCGGGAGGGCCCTCTCTGGGGCCAACGTCCTGACTTTC. It is translated as CASSTSGRALSGANVLTF.

Here the CDR3 DNA reads TGTGCCAGCAGCTTACCGGGACTAGCGGCAGATACGCAGTATTTT. It specifies CASSLPGLAADTQYF. The rearrangement uses TRBV13 and TRBJ2-3; 11 positions agree with TRBD2. The CDR3 length is 15 residues. Germline V CDR1 and CDR2: PRHDT, FYEKMQ (reference sequence). Losses at the gene ends were 2 bases for V and 4 bases for J; bases not matched to a gene: 2.

The chain has TRBV27 and TRBJ2-3, with 11 bases identical to TRBD2. V shed 5 bases, J shed 8 bases, and the junction held 6 bases outside the gene matches. Germline CDR1 and CDR2: MNHEY and SMNVEV (reference sequence). This CDR3 comprises 14 residues. CDR3 amino acids: CASSRLAGYGTQYF. CDR3 coding DNA: TGTGCCAGCAGTCGACTAGCGGGATACGGTACGCAGTATTTT.